This T cell receptor (beta chain) derives from a study of post-analysis software for immune sequencing data. Study-level information: Relapsing-remitting, secondary progressive and progressive-relapsing multiple sclerosis courses were included. Whole-study findings and limits: Samples prepared in the same batch strongly co-clustered by F measure. For normalized Chao1 diversity, multiple sclerosis patients scored significantly lower than controls did. Patients used a few TRBV segments, including TRBV5-6, TRBV5-1 and TRBV20-1, more often than controls.

The germline V and J ends were trimmed by 3 bases and 2 bases, with 11 bases remaining between them. This CDR3 has 14 residues. Germline V gives CDR1 SEHNR, CDR2 FQNEAQ (reference sequence). Unique molecular identifiers were present in the TCR beta cDNA libraries. Between roughly 0.95 and 10 million T cells gave rise to some 520,000 cDNA molecules. TCRdb redid the calling of the PCR reads with MiXCR, one entry per CDR3 protein. This sample has roughly 430,000 distinct CDR3 sequences, with about 40% found just once. To note about this clonotype: No antigen is known for it.

The sample was blood. The chain combines TRBV7-9 with TRBJ2-7; D is possibly TRBD1 (5 bases). The sequence came from a girl aged 2 to 10 with multiple sclerosis. CDR3 bases: TGTGCCAGCAGCTTGGAGACAGTTCCCTACGAGCAGTACTTC. Translated: CASSLETVPYEQYF. Supplemented by reference TRBV7-9 and TRBJ2-7, the full variable domain reads DTGVSQNPRHKITKRGQNVTFRCDPISEHNRLYWYRQTLGQGPEFLTYFQNEAQLEKSRLLSDRFSAERPKGSFSTLEIQRTEQGDSAMYLCASSLETVPYEQYFGPGTRLTVT.